This T cell receptor (beta chain) stems from a study of blood T cell repertoires in COVID-19 (TCRdb year 2020). For the wider study: Samples covering the acute and convalescent phases of COVID-19 were provided by collaborators in the United States, Italy and Spain. The material from the prospective study consisted of cDNA or gDNA derived from T cells, B-cell-depleted T cells, or PBMCs. The dataset comprised deeply sampled blood TCRbeta repertoires from subjects exposed to, actively infected with, or recovered from COVID-19. The repertoires were released in a freely available public database meant as a resource for research on the immune response to SARS-CoV-2. The samples were drawn from the first 160 participants of the ongoing ImmuneRACE study and from some 1,300 subjects provided by 6 global collaborators. Sample metadata almost always included a de-identified subject ID, COVID-19 status, age in years and sex. Where HLA class I and class II types were available, the types were taken from metadata supplied by the sample provider, not from assay-based typing.

The collaborating institutions used their own protocols to collect whole blood in K2EDTA tubes. Collaborator samples were shipped for TCRbeta analysis as frozen whole blood, isolated PBMCs, or DNA extracted from either sample type. Details on this clone: Its antigen is unknown. Per-base qualities were not stored, and no clone one base away is much larger.

What the study reported, not specific to this receptor: Clinical and demographic metadata were provided uncurated, with the amount varying by source and participant.

Spanning cysteine to phenylalanine, the CDR3 consists of 16 amino acids. The entry retains the CDR3 DNA only, 48 bases that are in frame from base 1. V and J are trimmed by 6 bases and 0 bases, and the gene matches miss 8 bases of the junction. CDR1 and CDR2 are drawn from the germline V gene: KGHSH, LQKENI. TCRbeta CDR3 regions were amplified from genomic DNA using the immunoSEQ Assay, a bias-controlled multiplex PCR. The paper's processing steps were these. Within the assay, amplification of reference gene primers was used to estimate how many nucleated cells each sample contained. Sequence reads were collapsed and filtered to measure the absolute abundance of every unique TCRbeta CDR3 rearrangement. For each sample, productive Simpson clonality was calculated as the square root of Simpson's diversity index over productive rearrangements. The source is immuneACCESS, and TCRdb retained only in-frame sequences with V and J called. Part of the clones is not carried over; for the studies checked, unresolved V genes explain less than half of this, and the remainder is unexplained. D and trimming come from the DNA, and the V and J calls and clone size come from that table. In this sample the table shows fewer than 30,000 clones, approximately 90% of which occur a single time. Of the sample, about 9.5% falls within the top ten clones.

The V and J genes are TRBV18 and TRBJ2-7; TRBD1 aligns with 10 central bases. This clonotype was obtained from a man between 60 and 75 years old with acute or convalescent COVID-19. The sequencing input was peripheral blood. The bases read TGTGCCAGCTCTCGTCGGGACAGGGGACGCTCCTACGAGCAGTACTTC. This gives the protein CASSRRDRGRSYEQYF.